This TCR beta chain stems from a study of shared clonotypes between healthy human individuals (dated by TCRdb to the early 2020s). For the study in its entirety: The cohort comprised a couple of women and a few men aged 18 to 49 years. The study deeply sequenced blood TCR repertoires of about 5 healthy adults to estimate repertoire size and the extent of clonotype sharing between individuals. Per donor, leukapheresis produced somewhere between about 0.94 and 10 billion PBMCs. To increase sequencing depth and limit assay-specific biases, TCR repertoire library preparation and sequencing were carried out by different laboratories using diverse techniques. For each donor, CD4 naive and CD4 memory were each given three plates, CD8 naive was given two plates, and CD8 memory was given one plate. Overall study outcomes, separate from this receptor: Sharing across several donors was observed for around 5% of naive CD4, less than 4% of naive CD8, over 2% of memory CD4, and 0.4% of memory CD8 clonotypes. Larger estimated clonotype richness was generally found for naive subsets than for memory subsets. The small number of donors limited the genetic and exposure-history diversity represented. Even with the large sequencing depth, rarefaction of the sorted-subset datasets indicated that sequencing was incomplete. Based on pairwise subsampling, the degree of clonotype sharing among donors was expected to be affected by sequencing depth. Compared with non-shared clonotypes, clonotypes shared by all four sorted-subset donors had higher generation probabilities. Only blood was sampled, and tissue TCR repertoires likely differ from those in blood.

CD8 naive samples were obtained by positive selection for CCR7 among CD45RO-negative cells, yielding a CD45RA+CCR7+ population from which TemRA cells were excluded. Donors were healthy HIV-negative adults with no recently reported acute infections or vaccinations. Every donor was a Caucasian adult living in Nashville, Tennessee, USA. Blood was collected by leukapheresis, and PBMCs were isolated by Ficoll-Histopaque density gradient centrifugation and then cryopreserved in liquid nitrogen vapor phase. Analytical flow cytometry was used to check the purity and quantity of each magnetically sorted T cell population. Genomic DNA was isolated from each sorted fraction and quantified by UV absorbance on a Nanodrop 2000c. Using the deep immunoSEQ assay, TCR CDR3 regions were amplified from genomic DNA by multiplex PCR. For each cell subset, the extracted genomic DNA was distributed evenly across all wells of several immunoSEQ 96-well plates, and each plate served as one replicate. For sorted subsets, 200 to 250 ng of genomic DNA, equivalent to 25,000 to 35,000 T cell genomes, went into each replicate PCR. Purified libraries were measured with a Qubit 3.0 fluorometer, size-checked on a Bioanalyzer 2100, and measured again with the KAPA Library Quantification kit. Every immunoSEQ 96-well plate was sequenced on a dedicated single-read 150-cycle Illumina NextSeq 550 flow cell. From the authors' description of their analysis: Because only junctional sequences without quality scores were contained in the immunoSEQ output, filtering matching that applied to full-length reads could not be performed. Sequences were annotated with PyIR, a Python wrapper for IgBLAST v1.9, using IMGT germline references to assign V/J genes and CDR3. Reads were removed for weak V/J assignments (E-value above 1e-6), missing CDR3, stop codons, out-of-frame junctions, or ambiguous translated residues. V3J clonotypes were defined by identical inferred V gene, J gene, and CDR3 amino acid sequence. Percentage overlap between repertoires was computed as shared unique clonotypes divided by the size of the smaller repertoire. Repertoire richness was assessed with RTK rarefaction, the Chao1 estimator, and Recon v2.1 estimates of unobserved clonotypes. For all TCRbeta clonotypes obtained by the gDNA method from several donors, generation probabilities were computed with OLGA. TCRdb took this table from immuneACCESS and kept in-frame rearrangements with V and J called. Such tables lack part of the clones; where checked against another copy, unresolved V genes explain under half of the gap, and the rest is unexplained. V, J and clone size were drawn from that table, and D and trimming were deduced from the DNA. This sample has hundreds of thousands of clones in its table, and 95% to 98% of those were observed once. The ten largest account for 0.3% of the sample.

After removal of 2 bases from V and 6 bases from J, the junction retains 8 bases not matched to a gene. The CDR3 spans 15 residues, from the cysteine through the phenylalanine. Just the 45-base CDR3 DNA is kept, in frame starting at base 1. The germline V gene (reference sequence) gives CDR1 as SGHNT and CDR2 as YYREEE. This clone was seen just once. The target of this receptor is not known. The input lacks base qualities; no much larger clone sits a single base away. The rearranged chain carries TRBV5-4 and TRBJ2-7, and 10 junctional nucleotides match TRBD2. What was sequenced was naive CD8+ T cells sorted from blood. This specimen's cell subset or site label, per the study, means: CD45RA+CCR7+. The sequence came from a man aged 30-40 years in good health. The nucleotide sequence reads as follows: TGTGCCAGCAGCTTAAGGTTAGCGGGAGGTCTCGAGCAGTACTTC. This codes for CASSLRLAGGLEQYF.